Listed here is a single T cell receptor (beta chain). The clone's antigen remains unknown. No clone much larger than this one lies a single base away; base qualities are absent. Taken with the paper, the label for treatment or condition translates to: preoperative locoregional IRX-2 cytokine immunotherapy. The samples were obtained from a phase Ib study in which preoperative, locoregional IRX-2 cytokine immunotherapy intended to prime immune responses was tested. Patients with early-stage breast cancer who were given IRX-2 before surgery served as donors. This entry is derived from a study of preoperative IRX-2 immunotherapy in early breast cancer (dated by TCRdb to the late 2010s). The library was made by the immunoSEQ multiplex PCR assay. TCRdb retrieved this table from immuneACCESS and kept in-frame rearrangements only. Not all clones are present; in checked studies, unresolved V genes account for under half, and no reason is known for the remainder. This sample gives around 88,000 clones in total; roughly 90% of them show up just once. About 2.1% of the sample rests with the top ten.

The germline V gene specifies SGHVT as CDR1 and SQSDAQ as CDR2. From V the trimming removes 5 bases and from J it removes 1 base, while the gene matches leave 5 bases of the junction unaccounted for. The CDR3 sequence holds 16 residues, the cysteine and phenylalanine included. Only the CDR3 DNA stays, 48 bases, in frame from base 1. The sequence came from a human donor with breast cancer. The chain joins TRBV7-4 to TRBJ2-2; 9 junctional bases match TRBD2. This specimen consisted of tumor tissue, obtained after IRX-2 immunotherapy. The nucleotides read TGTGCCAGCAGCCCTGGGACTAGCCGGAACACCGGGGAGCTGTTTTTT. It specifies CASSPGTSRNTGELFF.